This TCR beta chain emerged from a study of blood T cell repertoires in COVID-19. Study as a whole: The analysed material was cDNA or gDNA that came from T cells, B-cell-depleted T cells, or PBMCs.

The sample holds one count of this clone. In the original analysis: The authors estimated nucleated cell counts from reference gene primer amplification. The data were produced by immunoSEQ multiplex PCR, yet TCRdb's version contains in-frame clones alone and is incomplete. V and J calls and clone size are those listed in that table; D and trimming were worked out from the DNA. The sample records around 360,000 clones, about 89% being singletons. One Seattle source followed patients from active infection through their disease course. The receptor comes from a woman younger than 45 with COVID-19, enrolled during active disease. What was sequenced was peripheral blood.

The CDR3 is CASSEALPQGARYEQYF. As DNA, the CDR3 is TGTGCCAGCAGTGAAGCGCTTCCCCAGGGGGCGAGGTACGAGCAGTACTTC. V is TRBV2 and J is TRBJ2-7; TRBD1 aligns across 8 bases. This CDR3 is built from 17 residues. In germline, CDR1 is SNHLY, CDR2 FYNNEI. Unmatched junction bases numbered 11, after V lost 0 bases and J lost 4 bases.